Following are 24 T cell receptor beta chains from one sample sequenced in a study of patients and donors after allogeneic stem cell transplantation. TCRdb re-called the RT-PCR reads through MiXCR, storing one row per CDR3 protein. Of 15,000 to 20,000 distinct CDR3 sequences detected, approximately 4.4% appear once; the ten largest clones hold roughly 37%. Sequenced material: blood, either unsorted or a sorted T cell fraction (not recorded which). The receptors were gathered from a human donor who was either an allogeneic HSCT recipient or a stem cell or donor lymphocyte infusion donor (not recorded which). It is not recorded whose cells these are; they may come from a transplant donor.

This clonotype was found many times. The chain has TRBV7-8 and TRBJ2-3; D is possibly TRBD2 (6 bases). The CDR3 loop spans 15 amino acids. The germline CDR1 and CDR2 sequences are SGHVS and FQNEAQ. Trimming pared 2 bases from V and 2 bases from J, leaving 11 bases between. The CDR3 DNA reads TGTGCCAGCAGCTTATTTAGCGGAGTCACAGATACGCAGTATTTT. As protein: CASSLFSGVTDTQYF.

The chain is built from TRBV6-1 and TRBJ1-3; 8 nucleotides agree with TRBD1. CDR1 MNHNS and CDR2 SASEGT come from the germline V gene. The CDR3 runs to 14 residues. With V trimmed by 8 bases and J by 3 bases, 6 bases remained unmatched. The CDR3 DNA follows: TGTGCCAGCCGCCAGGGGGCAAGTGGAAACACCATATATTTT. The encoded protein is CASRQGASGNTIYF.

This clonotype is labeled medium-sized. The gene calls are TRBV20-1 and TRBJ1-5; 7 bases are a match to TRBD1. From germline, CDR1 is DFQATT and CDR2 SNEGSKA (reference sequence). This CDR3 is built from 15 residues. V lost 1 base, J lost 5 bases, and 8 bases stayed unmatched. The CDR3: CSARARQGRYQPQHF. CDR3 in DNA: TGCAGTGCTAGAGCCCGACAGGGACGATATCAGCCCCAGCATTTT.

At least ten counts were recorded for this clonotype. This sequence joins TRBV30 and TRBJ2-2; no firm D call. Trimming cost V 3 bases and J 7 bases, with 12 bases left between them. The germline V gene encodes CDR1 GTSNPN and CDR2 SVGIG (reference sequence). This CDR3 is built from 13 residues. The CDR3 region is CAWSPLVHGELFF. For the CDR3, the DNA is TGTGCCTGGAGCCCATTGGTCCACGGGGAGCTGTTTTTT.

This clonotype has ten or more counts. The chain couples TRBV7-9 to TRBJ2-1, with D possibly being TRBD1 (5 bases). The CDR3 has 11 amino acids. The germline V and J ends were trimmed by 4 bases and 9 bases, with 7 bases remaining between them. CDR1 is SEHNR, CDR2 FQNEAQ, per germline (reference sequence). The CDR3, as DNA: TGTGCCAGCAGCTCTAGGGGTGAGCAGTTCTTC. Protein product: CASSSRGEQFF.

This clonotype was seen repeatedly, ten times or more. V usage is TRBV9 and J usage is TRBJ2-1, with D tentatively TRBD2 (5 bases). Germline lookup yields CDR1 SGDLS and CDR2 YYNGEE. V was trimmed by 0 bases and J by 8 bases, leaving 9 bases between them. This CDR3 is built from 13 residues. The CDR3 loop is CASSVGLAYEQFF. DNA for the CDR3: TGTGCCAGCAGCGTAGGTCTAGCCTATGAGCAGTTCTTC.

The chain links TRBV11-2 to TRBJ1-1, with TRBD1 as a possible D gene (5 bases). CDR1 and CDR2 (germline): SGHAT, FQNNGV. This CDR3 is 17 amino acids long. The V end was cut by 2 bases, the J end by 4 bases, with 20 bases between. Written as DNA, the CDR3 is TGTGCCAGCAGCTTAAAATCCGGGTCCCCAAGGGGCACTGAAGCTTTCTTT. Amino acid sequence: CASSLKSGSPRGTEAFF.

The gene calls are TRBV4-1 and TRBJ2-7, with D unclear. V was cut by 1 base and J by 2 bases, with 15 bases left in between. This CDR3 region has 16 residues. Germline V gene sequence: CDR1 MGHRA, CDR2 YSYEKL. The CDR3 reads CASSQVNKIEPYEQYF. The DNA of the CDR3 is TGCGCCAGCAGCCAAGTAAACAAAATAGAACCCTACGAGCAGTACTTC.

Ten or more counts support this clonotype. Here the CDR3 reads CASSHGQGDDTQYF. The CDR3 DNA reads TGCGCCAGCAGCCATGGACAGGGAGATGATACGCAGTATTTT. The chain links TRBV5-1 to TRBJ2-3; 8 nucleotides align to TRBD1. The CDR3 has 14 amino acids. Germline V gene lookup returns CDR1 SGHRS and CDR2 YFSETQ. Trimming cost V 4 bases and J 6 bases; bases outside gene matches: 7.

Only a few counts were recorded for this clonotype. The chain carries TRBV15 and TRBJ1-2, with 8 bases matching TRBD1. The CDR3 sequence is 15 residues long. Per the germline V gene, CDR1 is LNHNV and CDR2 is YYDKDF (reference sequence). V lost 2 bases and J lost 2; bases outside the gene matches: 4. The CDR3 DNA follows: TGTGCCACCAGCAGATTGGGACAGGCGAACTATGGCTACACCTTC. It translates to CATSRLGQANYGYTF.

In its sample, this clonotype ranks as medium-sized (0.01 to 0.1%). This chain links TRBV7-9 with TRBJ2-1; TRBD2 matches 9 bases. The J segment lost 14 bases and the V segment lost 10 bases, leaving 6 bases of the junction unmatched. The CDR3 sequence is 10 residues long. CDR1 SEHNR and CDR2 FQNEAQ come from the germline V gene (reference sequence). CDR3 amino acids: CATRRGGEFF. CDR3 sequence (DNA): TGTGCCACCCGGCGGGGGGGGGAGTTCTTC.

This clonotype has a count of ten or more. The chain joins TRBV6-1 to TRBJ2-5, with a possible D match to TRBD2 (6 bases). Germline CDR1 is MNHNS and CDR2 is SASEGT. The CDR3 sequence is 14 residues long. V dropped 6 bases and J dropped 5 bases, with 16 bases sitting between them. This chain's CDR3 is CASRAGFRKETQYF. In DNA form, the CDR3 reads TGTGCCAGCAGGGCGGGGTTTAGGAAGGAGACCCAGTACTTC.

This clonotype has a count of ten or more. The chain has TRBV7-3 and TRBJ2-1, with TRBD1 matching over 10 bases. V shed 2 bases, J shed 7 bases, and the junction held 2 bases outside the gene matches. Looked up from germline, CDR1 is SGHTA and CDR2 is FQGTGA. This CDR3 is 14 amino acids long. DNA of the CDR3: TGTGCCAGCAGCTTAGGGACAGGGGTTAATGAGCAGTTCTTC. It codes for CASSLGTGVNEQFF.

This clonotype was counted many times. This chain connects TRBV7-9 to TRBJ1-1; D is ambiguous. The length of the CDR3 is 12 residues. V gave up 1 base and J gave up 11 bases, with 11 bases separating them. Germline assignment: CDR1 SEHNR and CDR2 FQNEAQ (reference sequence). The CDR3 reads CASSLGGRMAFF. CDR3 sequence (DNA): TGTGCCAGCAGCTTAGGAGGCAGGATGGCTTTCTTT.

This clonotype has at least ten counts. V and J are TRBV9 and TRBJ2-2, with unresolved D. The CDR3 runs to 16 residues. V dropped 0 bases and J dropped 6 bases, with 15 bases sitting between them. Germline V gene lookup returns CDR1 SGDLS and CDR2 YYNGEE. CDR3 amino acids: CASSVVGSYSPGELFF. CDR3 sequence (DNA): TGTGCCAGCAGCGTAGTAGGAAGCTATTCCCCCGGGGAGCTGTTTTTT.

This clonotype was recorded at least ten times. The gene calls are TRBV24-1 and TRBJ2-3, with 13 bases matching TRBD2. J lost 4 bases, V lost 4 bases, and 4 bases had no gene match. Germline assignment: CDR1 KGHDR and CDR2 SFDVKD. The CDR3 has 16 amino acids. CDR3 DNA sequence: TGTGCCACCAGTGAGTGGACTAGCGGGAGCGCAGATACGCAGTATTTT. This gives the protein CATSEWTSGSADTQYF.

This clonotype was seen ten or more times. The chain recombines TRBV6-5 with TRBJ2-7; D is undetermined. In germline, CDR1 is MNHEY, CDR2 SVGAGI. This CDR3 is 13 amino acids long. V was clipped by 3 bases and J by 2 bases, with 8 bases between them. The CDR3 sequence is CASSYRSAYEQYF. The CDR3 nucleotides read TGTGCCAGCAGTTATCGTTCCGCCTACGAGCAGTACTTC.

This clonotype showed up many times. The chain uses TRBV3-1 and TRBJ2-7; 8 positions agree with TRBD2. Germline trimming cut 4 bases from V and 5 bases from J; bases unmatched to any gene: 7. CDR1 LGHDT and CDR2 YNNKEL come from the germline V gene (reference sequence). The CDR3 is 14 residues long. CDR3: CASSRRGGRNEQYF. CDR3 DNA: TGTGCCAGCAGCCGACGGGGGGGTCGAAACGAGCAGTACTTC.

This clonotype was seen ten or more times. The genes are TRBV9 and TRBJ2-3; possibly TRBD2 for D (5 bases). Trimming removed 3 bases from V and 6 bases from J, with 14 bases in between. The CDR3 is 14 amino acids. CDR1 and CDR2 from the germline V gene are SGDLS and YYNGEE. The DNA for the CDR3 is TGTGCCAGCAGCGGCAGGACTGGTGTGGATACGCAGTATTTT. Its protein product is CASSGRTGVDTQYF. Supplemented by reference TRBV9 and TRBJ2-3, the full variable domain reads DSGVTQTPKHLITATGQRVTLRCSPRSGDLSVYWYQQSLDQGLQFLIQYYNGEERAKGNILERFSAQQFPDLHSELNLSSLELGDSALYFCASSGRTGVDTQYFGPGTRLTVL.

This clonotype was detected many times. The V call is TRBV4-2, the J call TRBJ2-1, with TRBD2 matching over 9 bases. Germline values: CDR1 LGHNA, CDR2 YNFKEQ. The CDR3 spans 16 residues. Unmatched junction bases numbered 10, after V lost 4 bases and J lost 6 bases. The CDR3 spells CASSPSTSGKVNEQFF. The CDR3 coding sequence is TGTGCCAGCAGCCCCTCGACTAGCGGAAAAGTCAATGAGCAGTTCTTC.

Many counts were recorded for this clonotype. V and J are TRBV28 and TRBJ2-4, with TRBD2 matching 8 bases. The CDR3 has 14 amino acids. Losses at the gene ends were 5 bases for V and 8 bases for J; bases not matched to a gene: 8. CDR1 is MDHEN and CDR2 is SYDVKM in the germline V gene. Here the CDR3 DNA reads TGTGCCAGCAGTCCGCCGGGACTAGGGCACATTCAGTACTTC. Amino acid sequence: CASSPPGLGHIQYF.

Ten or more counts support this clonotype. This chain joins TRBV20-1 and TRBJ1-1; 8 bases are a match to TRBD1. V gave up 1 base and J gave up 10 bases; unmatched junction bases: 5. The CDR3 loop spans 12 amino acids. From germline, CDR1 is DFQATT and CDR2 SNEGSKA (reference sequence). The chain's CDR3 is CSARALQGVAFF. In nucleotides, the CDR3 is TGCAGTGCTAGAGCCCTACAGGGGGTAGCTTTCTTT.

This clonotype appeared many times. V is TRBV7-8 and J is TRBJ2-7; D is unclear. Trimming cost V 1 base and J 2 bases, with 9 bases left between them. CDR1 SGHVS and CDR2 FQNEAQ come from the germline V gene. This CDR3 contains 14 residues. The CDR3 reads CASSLDGTTYEQYF. CDR3 nucleotides: TGTGCCAGCAGCTTAGATGGCACTACCTACGAGCAGTACTTC.

This clonotype occurred many times. This rearrangement joins TRBV5-1 to TRBJ2-2, with D possibly TRBD1 on 6 matching bases. Trimming took 0 bases from V and 6 from J, leaving 12 bases between them. This CDR3 is built from 15 residues. Germline V gene lookup returns CDR1 SGHRS and CDR2 YFSETQ. The CDR3 region has the DNA TGCGCCAGCAGCTTGGATGCAGGGGTCCCCGGGGAGCTGTTTTTT. Its translation: CASSLDAGVPGELFF.